The 5 T cell receptor beta chains below all came from one sample that was sequenced in a study of blood T cell repertoires in COVID-19. Produced via immunoSEQ multiplex PCR; TCRdb's table is partial and in-frame only. The table lists fewer than 400,000 clones, approximately 89% of them singletons, with 1.5% to 2% in the top ten. Sequencing input: peripheral blood. The origin of the receptors is a woman in her twenties or thirties with COVID-19, enrolled during active disease.

In DNA, the CDR3 is TGTGCCAGCAGCTTAACCCCCTCACCCGCGGGGGCTGGAAACACCATATATTTT. Translated: CASSLTPSPAGAGNTIYF. This sequence joins TRBV11-2 and TRBJ1-3; D may be TRBD1 (5 bases). Germline CDR1 reads SGHAT; CDR2 reads FQNNGV. This CDR3 comprises 18 residues. V lost 2 bases and J lost 2, with 19 bases in between.

This rearrangement joins TRBV11-2 to TRBJ2-7, with a weak D call TRBD1 (5 bases). Germline V CDR1 and CDR2: SGHAT, FQNNGV. The CDR3 loop spans 13 amino acids. Trimming left V 1 base short and J 2 bases short, with 6 bases between. CDR3 protein: CASSLGQPYEQYF. The CDR3, as DNA: TGTGCCAGCAGCTTAGGACAGCCCTACGAGCAGTACTTC.

The V gene is TRBV2, the J gene TRBJ1-5; TRBD1 is a possible D gene (6 bases). The germline gives CDR1 SNHLY, CDR2 FYNNEI. The ends were cut back, 6 bases at V and 0 bases at J, with 9 bases in the middle. CDR3 length: 14 amino acids. CDR3 sequence reads: CASRGQTSNQPQHF. The CDR3 bases are TGTGCCAGCAGAGGACAGACTAGCAATCAGCCCCAGCATTTT.

This rearrangement joins TRBV7-2 to TRBJ2-1; the D gene is possibly TRBD2 (6 bases). The CDR3 extends over 15 amino acids. CDR1 and CDR2 (germline): SGHTA, FQGNSA. The ends were cut back, 5 bases at V and 4 bases at J, with 15 bases in the middle. CDR3 in amino acids: CASSPRGGWYNEQFF. CDR3 in DNA: TGTGCCAGCAGCCCTAGAGGAGGGTGGTACAATGAGCAGTTCTTC.

The chain couples TRBV6-2 or TRBV6-3 to TRBJ2-5; 7 bases fit TRBD1. V lost 6 bases to trimming and J lost 7 bases; unmatched junction nucleotides: 5. The CDR3 runs 12 residues. Germline V gene lookup returns CDR1 MNHEY and CDR2 SVGEGT. The CDR3 sequence: CASSTGVGTQYF. The CDR3, as DNA: TGTGCCAGCAGCACAGGGGTAGGGACCCAGTACTTC.